The 19 T cell receptor beta chains below come from one sample, sequenced in a study of T cells expressing NK-cell markers (dated by TCRdb to about 2020). The method behind the library was 5' RACE. Sequencing used an Illumina HiSeq 2000. After the reads were reprocessed by TCRdb, one entry was made per CDR3 protein sequence, with no DNA. The sample's table covers about 460,000 distinct CDR3 sequences. The ten biggest clones cover approximately 1.5% of the sample. The specimen was blood T cells: a sorted CD56 or NKG2C T cell subset, CD4+ or CD8+ T cells, or bulk PBMC T cells (not recorded which). All receptors derive from a woman between 50 and 59 years old in good health. Donor details come from another sample of the same person, matched by shared clones.

The chain joins TRBV20-1 to TRBJ1-1; the TRBD1 assignment by TCRdb is unverifiable without DNA. CDR1 is DFQATT and CDR2 is SNEGSKA in the germline V gene (reference sequence). CDR3 length equals 15 residues. The CDR3 here is CSARDQTTGDTEAFF.

The V call is TRBV6-1, the J call TRBJ1-2; TCRdb's D call of TRBD1 is untestable without DNA. The V gene's germline CDR1 is MNHNS and CDR2 SASEGT. This CDR3 has 14 amino acids. The CDR3 reads CASSEGDSLYGYTF.

The chain combines TRBV4-1 with TRBJ2-3; TCRdb's D gene call, TRBD2, goes unchecked for lack of DNA. Germline CDR1 and CDR2: MGHRA and YSYEKL. The CDR3 is made up of 16 amino acids. This chain's CDR3 is CASTQRVLAGEDTQYF.

The chain couples TRBV5-5 to TRBJ2-2; TCRdb's D call, TRBD1, is unchecked because there is no DNA. The germline V gene encodes CDR1 SGHKS and CDR2 YYEKEE (reference sequence). CDR3 size: 16 residues. CDR3 residues: CASSHSGTANTGELFF.

The chain carries TRBV5-1 and TRBJ2-3; the D call of TRBD1 rests on TCRdb alone, since no DNA is present to check it. The CDR3 covers 14 residues. Germline CDR1 reads SGHRS; CDR2 reads YFSETQ. This CDR3 is CAGKQGTSTDTQYF.

The V call is TRBV3-1, the J call TRBJ2-4; as DNA is missing, the TRBD2 call by TCRdb cannot be tested. The CDR3 totals 15 residues. Germline CDR1 LGHDT, CDR2 YNNKEL (reference sequence). The CDR3 protein is CASRGGGTAKNIQYF.

The chain has TRBV20-1 and TRBJ2-5; TCRdb returns TRBD2, unconfirmable since there is no DNA. Germline CDR1 and CDR2: DFQATT and SNEGSKA (reference sequence). This CDR3 has 15 residues. The CDR3 reads CSASLDSGTAETQYF.

The rearrangement joins TRBV20-1 to TRBJ2-3; TCRdb outputs TRBD2, but without DNA this stays unchecked. Looked up from germline, CDR1 is DFQATT and CDR2 is SNEGSKA (reference sequence). The CDR3 has 14 amino acids. The chain's CDR3 is CSARISVSTDTQYF.

The chain has TRBV19 and TRBJ2-1; there is no DNA to check the TCRdb D call of TRBD2. The V gene's germline CDR1 is LNHDA and CDR2 SQIVND (reference sequence). CDR3 size: 14 residues. Here the CDR3 reads CASSNSGRYNEQFF.

CDR3 sequence: CASSLAGADNEKLFF. The chain carries TRBV5-1 and TRBJ1-4; the D call of TRBD1 rests on TCRdb alone, since no DNA is present to check it. CDR1 SGHRS and CDR2 YFSETQ come from the germline V gene. The CDR3 is made up of 15 amino acids.

The chain uses TRBV4-2 and TRBJ2-3; absent DNA, TCRdb's TRBD2 call cannot be checked. Germline V CDR1 and CDR2: LGHNA, YNFKEQ. CDR3 length equals 17 residues. CDR3 loop: CASSQEVRPTNTDTQYF.

The genes are TRBV4-2 and TRBJ2-3; without DNA, the TCRdb call of TRBD2 cannot be checked. Germline V CDR1 and CDR2: LGHNA, YNFKEQ. The CDR3 has 15 residues. CDR3 amino acids: CASSQGLAGANTQYF.

The rearrangement uses TRBV4-1 and TRBJ1-5. The CDR3 has 16 amino acids. Germline loops: CDR1 MGHRA, CDR2 YSYEKL. CDR3 loop: CASSQDSGVRNQPQHF.

The J gene is TRBJ2-1, the V gene TRBV7-2; absent DNA, TCRdb's TRBD1 call cannot be checked. CDR3 size: 14 residues. Germline V CDR1 and CDR2: SGHTA, FQGNSA. CDR3 protein: CASSLDGGGYEQFF.

The gene calls are TRBV4-2 and TRBJ2-3; TCRdb names TRBD2, which stays unverified in the absence of DNA. Germline loops: CDR1 LGHNA, CDR2 YNFKEQ. CDR3 length: 18 residues. The CDR3 region is CASSRGLAGGPGTDTQYF.

The gene calls are TRBV6-5 and TRBJ2-3; no DNA is available, so the TRBD1 call from TCRdb remains unchecked. Germline V CDR1 and CDR2: MNHEY, SVGAGI. This CDR3 contains 14 residues. Here the CDR3 reads CASRAPGGTDTQYF.

The rearrangement uses TRBV5-1 and TRBJ2-3. Germline-derived CDR1 and CDR2 are SGHRS and YFSETQ. CDR3 length: 15 amino acids. CDR3 residues: CASSLDVAGTDTQYF.

The chain employs TRBV7-9 and TRBJ2-1; TCRdb's assignment of TRBD2 cannot be checked, as there is no DNA. Germline CDR1 SEHNR, CDR2 FQNEAQ (reference sequence). The CDR3 loop spans 18 amino acids. The chain's CDR3 is CASSLAPGRLNLNNEQFF.

This chain uses TRBV24-1 with TRBJ2-2; TCRdb calls TRBD1, which cannot be checked without DNA. This CDR3 is built from 12 residues. Germline CDR1 reads KGHDR; CDR2 reads SFDVKD. The CDR3 sequence: CAADRVTGELFF.